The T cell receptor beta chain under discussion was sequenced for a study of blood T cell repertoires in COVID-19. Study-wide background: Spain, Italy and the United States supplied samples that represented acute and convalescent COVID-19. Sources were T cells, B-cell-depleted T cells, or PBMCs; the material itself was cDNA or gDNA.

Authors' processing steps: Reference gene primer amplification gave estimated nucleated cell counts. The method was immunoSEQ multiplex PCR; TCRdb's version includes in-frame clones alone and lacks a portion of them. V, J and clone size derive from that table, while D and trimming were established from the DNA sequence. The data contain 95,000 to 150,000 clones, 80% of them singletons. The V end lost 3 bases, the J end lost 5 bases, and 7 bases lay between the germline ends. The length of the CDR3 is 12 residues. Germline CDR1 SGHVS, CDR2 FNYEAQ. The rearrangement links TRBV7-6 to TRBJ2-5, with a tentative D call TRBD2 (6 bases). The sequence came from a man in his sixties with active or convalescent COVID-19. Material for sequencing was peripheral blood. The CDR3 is CASSFAGETQYF. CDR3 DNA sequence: TGTGCCAGCAGCTTTGCGGGGGAGACCCAGTACTTC.